Each of the 5 T cell receptor beta chains below was sequenced from the same sample in a study of blood T cells in healthy people across ages. A second roughly 6 to 11 cycle PCR used barcoded and J-beta primers. TCRdb re-called the 5' RACE reads through MiXCR, storing one row per CDR3 protein. The profile shows 750,000 to 850,000 distinct CDR3 sequences, 25% of them singletons. These data also featured in a second study, about T cells of mothers and their children.

Sequenced: blood. The receptors shown here come from a boy aged 10-17 years in good health.

There are a few counts of this clonotype. The chain employs TRBV28 and TRBJ1-1; D not resolved. The CDR3 is made up of 16 amino acids. Looked up from germline, CDR1 is MDHEN and CDR2 is SYDVKM. Trimming cost V 5 bases and J 1 base, with 17 bases left between them. CDR3 loop: CASSGTSTGSNTEAFF. CDR3 DNA sequence: TGTGCCAGCAGTGGAACCTCAACCGGGTCGAACACTGAAGCTTTCTTT. The full variable domain, completed using reference TRBV28 and TRBJ1-1, is DVKVTQSSRYLVKRTGEKVFLECVQDMDHENMFWYRQDPGLGLRLIYFSYDVKMKEKGDIPEGYSVSREKKERFSLILESASTNQTSMYLCASSGTSTGSNTEAFFGQGTRLTVV.

The V gene is TRBV7-2, the J gene TRBJ2-7; D might be TRBD1 (5 bases). Germline CDR1 and CDR2: SGHTA and FQGNSA. The CDR3 has 14 residues. V shed 3 bases and J shed 0 bases, with 9 bases lying between them. The CDR3 here is CASSFTRASYEQYF. The CDR3 nucleotides read TGTGCCAGCAGCTTCACCAGGGCCTCCTACGAGCAGTACTTC.

The chain joins TRBV28 to TRBJ2-5; D is perhaps TRBD1 (6 bases). Trimming removed 6 bases from V and 1 base from J, with 18 bases in between. The CDR3 spans 16 residues. The germline CDR1 and CDR2 sequences are MDHEN and SYDVKM. The CDR3 reads CASSLDSRYFQETQYF. CDR3 DNA: TGTGCCAGCAGCTTGGACAGCCGTTATTTCCAAGAGACCCAGTACTTC.

The chain couples TRBV10-3 to TRBJ2-1; no clear D gene. The germline CDR1 and CDR2 sequences are ENHRY and SYGVKD. The CDR3 sequence is 11 residues long. The V end lost 2 bases, the J end lost 12 bases, and 8 bases lay between the germline ends. This chain's CDR3 is CAISEKVGQFF. CDR3 DNA sequence: TGTGCCATCAGTGAGAAGGTTGGGCAGTTCTTC.

This clonotype has at least ten counts. The chain has TRBV25-1 and TRBJ2-7, with 7 bases that match TRBD1. Unmatched junction bases numbered 5, after V lost 6 bases and J lost 3 bases. Germline V gene lookup returns CDR1 MGHDK and CDR2 SYGVNS. The CDR3 is made up of 13 amino acids. The CDR3 DNA is TGTGCCAGCAGAGGGCAGGGGGTCTACGAGCAGTACTTC. It encodes CASRGQGVYEQYF.